A single sample gave rise to the 4 T cell receptor beta chains below, sequenced in a study of cytomegalovirus exposure and HLA in healthy donors. Clones were read by immunoSEQ multiplex PCR, and TCRdb kept only the in-frame ones, dropping some. The data hold about 120,000 clones, with about 84% observed a single time. What was sequenced was PBMCs. The receptor source for this set is a woman aged 25 to 39 in good health and CMV-seronegative.

The genes are TRBV4-2 and TRBJ2-7; 9 bases align to TRBD1. The CDR3 has 15 residues. J lost 7 bases, V lost 0 bases, and 7 bases had no gene match. Germline V gene lookup returns CDR1 LGHNA and CDR2 YNFKEQ. The CDR3 nucleotides read TGTGCCAGCAGCCAAGATGGGACAGGGAGGGTGGAGCAGTACTTC. Its translation is CASSQDGTGRVEQYF.

This clone was detected only a few times. The rearrangement links TRBV15 to TRBJ1-5; D ambiguous. The V and J ends lost 1 base and 2 bases respectively, with 3 bases between them. Germline CDR1 reads LNHNV; CDR2 reads YYDKDF (reference sequence). The CDR3 spans 13 residues. CDR3 nucleotide sequence: TGTGCCACCAGCAGAGGCGGCAATCAGCCCCAGCATTTT. Translation: CATSRGGNQPQHF.

The chain carries TRBV4-1 and TRBJ1-1; D is perhaps TRBD1 (6 bases). The V gene lost 2 bases and the J gene lost 7 bases, with 23 bases spanning the gap. CDR1 and CDR2 from the germline V gene are MGHRA and YSYEKL. This CDR3 spans 17 amino acids. CDR3 amino acids: CASSQPPPRGGLGEAFF. In DNA, the CDR3 is TGCGCCAGCAGCCAACCCCCCCCAAGGGGGGGCTTAGGTGAAGCTTTCTTT.

This chain links TRBV7-2 with TRBJ1-5; TRBD1 is a possible D gene (5 bases). The CDR3 loop spans 14 amino acids. Germline-derived CDR1 and CDR2 are SGHTA and FQGNSA. V lost 0 bases to trimming and J lost 4 bases, with 7 bases between them. Written as DNA, the CDR3 is TGTGCCAGCAGCTTAGCGGGGGGAAATCAGCCCCAGCATTTT. Its translation: CASSLAGGNQPQHF.